This T cell receptor beta chain appears in the sequencing data of a study of cytomegalovirus exposure and HLA in healthy donors. There are 14 residues in the CDR3. With 0 bases removed from V and 3 bases from J, the gap between germline ends came to 6 bases. From germline, CDR1 is SGDLS and CDR2 YYNGEE. The study's findings and limits: Among the CMV-associated chains, a few were confirmed in vitro as specific for CMV antigens.

Researchers ran the PCR with 60 Vbeta and 13 Jbeta primers. TCRdb's table, derived via immunoSEQ multiplex PCR, lists solely in-frame clones and lacks some. This repertoire shows some 110,000 clones, around 73% found once; its top ten account for about 4.5%. Notes on this clone: The antigen is undetermined.

This chain uses TRBV9 with TRBJ2-2, with D possibly TRBD1 on 5 matching bases. This TCR derives from a man aged 60 to 69 in good health and CMV-seropositive. Sequenced input: PBMCs. The CDR3 is CASSVEGDTGELFF. Here the CDR3 DNA reads TGTGCCAGCAGCGTAGAAGGGGACACCGGGGAGCTGTTTTTT. The full variable domain, rest sourced from reference TRBV9 and TRBJ2-2, is DSGVTQTPKHLITATGQRVTLRCSPRSGDLSVYWYQQSLDQGLQFLIQYYNGEERAKGNILERFSAQQFPDLHSELNLSSLELGDSALYFCASSVEGDTGELFFGEGSRLTVL.